The entry below describes one T cell receptor beta chain. V dropped 4 bases and J dropped 5; count of bases not matched to a gene: 7. CDR1 MGHRA and CDR2 YSYEKL come from the germline V gene. This CDR3 region has 14 residues. This specimen belongs to a study of blood T cell repertoires in COVID-19. Overall study context: Samples taken during acute and convalescent COVID-19 were collected in the United States, Italy and Spain. From T cells, B-cell-depleted T cells, or PBMCs came the material, which was cDNA or gDNA.

In the source study's methods: Reference gene primer amplification yielded estimated nucleated cell counts. TCRdb's copy holds only in-frame clones and misses some; the assay was immunoSEQ multiplex PCR. The V and J calls and clone size are taken from that table; D and trimming were inferred from the DNA. The profile shows some 190,000 clones, 70% to 90% of them singletons. Sequencing was carried out using peripheral blood. The genes are TRBV4-1 and TRBJ2-7; TRBD1 agrees at 8 bases. The TCR originated in a woman between 70 and 85 years old with active or convalescent COVID-19. In DNA form, the CDR3 reads TGCGCCAGCAGCCTAGGACAGGGAGTCCACGAGCAGTACTTC. This codes for CASSLGQGVHEQYF.